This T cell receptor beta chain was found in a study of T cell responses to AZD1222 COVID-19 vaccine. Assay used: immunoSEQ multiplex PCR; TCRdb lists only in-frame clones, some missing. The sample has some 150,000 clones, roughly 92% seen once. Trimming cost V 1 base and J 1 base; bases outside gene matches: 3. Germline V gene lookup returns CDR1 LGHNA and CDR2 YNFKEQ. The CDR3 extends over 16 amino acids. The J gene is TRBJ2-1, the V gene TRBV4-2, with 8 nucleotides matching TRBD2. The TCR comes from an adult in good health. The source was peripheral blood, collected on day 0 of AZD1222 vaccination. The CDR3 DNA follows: TGTGCCAGCAGCCAAGGCCTAGCGGGTTCCTACAATGAGCAGTTCTTC. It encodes CASSQGLAGSYNEQFF.